The 14 T cell receptor beta chains listed next were all sequenced from one sample in a study of T cell responses to AZD1222 COVID-19 vaccine. Profiled with immunoSEQ multiplex PCR; TCRdb holds only in-frame clones, not every one. Among roughly 100,000 clones, more than 75% were seen once, and the ten largest hold 4.5% to 6%. The starting material was peripheral blood, obtained on day 0 of AZD1222 vaccination. These receptors originate from an adult in good health.

This chain joins TRBV7-2 and TRBJ1-5, with D possibly matching TRBD1 (5 bases). The germline V gene encodes CDR1 SGHTA and CDR2 FQGNSA. The V end lost 3 bases, the J end lost 4 bases, and 10 bases lay between the germline ends. This CDR3 contains 14 residues. CDR3: CASSLRAGNQPQHF. CDR3 in DNA: TGTGCCAGCAGCTTGAGGGCAGGGAATCAGCCCCAGCATTTT.

As concerns this clone: A junction boundary mismatches the germline segment, possibly from a read error. This chain joins TRBV10-2 and TRBJ1-2; 11 positions agree with TRBD1. The CDR3 loop spans 17 amino acids. In germline, CDR1 is WSHSY, CDR2 SAAADI. The CDR3 DNA sequence: TGCACCAGCAGCCACGGAGGGACAGGGGGATCGAACTATGGCTACACCTTC. Protein sequence: CTSSHGGTGGSNYGYTF.

The V and J genes are TRBV6-2 or TRBV6-3 and TRBJ2-3; the match to TRBD2 covers 9 bases. The CDR3 runs 15 residues. J was trimmed by 5 bases and V by 1 base; bases with no gene match: 4. The V gene's germline CDR1 is MNHEY and CDR2 SVGEGT. The CDR3 DNA sequence: TGTGCCAGCAGTTACTTTCTGCGGGGGGGAGATACGCAGTATTTT. It encodes CASSYFLRGGDTQYF.

This chain uses TRBV6-5 with TRBJ1-5; 7 positions agree with TRBD1. Germline V gene data show CDR1 as MNHEY and CDR2 as SVGAGI. The CDR3 sequence is 15 residues long. Trimming at V came to 4 bases and at J to 0 bases, leaving 3 bases not matched to a gene. The CDR3 nucleotides are TGTGCCAGCAGTTCAGGGGGTTATAGCAATCAGCCCCAGCATTTT. Amino acids: CASSSGGYSNQPQHF.

The gene calls are TRBV5-6 and TRBJ1-1; TRBD1 aligns across 7 bases. The ends lost 7 bases at V and 3 bases at J; junction bases unmatched: 6. Germline V gene lookup returns CDR1 SGHDT and CDR2 YYEEEE. The CDR3 is 13 amino acids. CDR3 sequence: CASRQGRYTEAFF. The CDR3 DNA reads as TGTGCCAGCCGACAGGGTCGATACACTGAAGCTTTCTTT.

The rearrangement joins TRBV7-6 to TRBJ1-3; D gene uncertain. Looked up from germline, CDR1 is SGHVS and CDR2 is FNYEAQ. V was shortened by 3 bases and J by 4 bases, with 7 bases between the two germline ends. The CDR3 is 13 residues long. Here the CDR3 DNA reads TGTGCCAGCAGCTTGGGGAGGGGAAACACCATATATTTT. As protein: CASSLGRGNTIYF.

The chain has TRBV7-9 and TRBJ2-3, with TRBD2 identical over 8 bases. Trimming removed 1 base from V and 6 bases from J; junction bases left unmatched: 3. The CDR3 length is 14 residues. CDR1 is SEHNR, CDR2 FQNEAQ, per germline (reference sequence). CDR3 residues: CASSLVAGGDTQYF. CDR3 DNA: TGTGCCAGCAGCTTAGTGGCGGGGGGCGATACGCAGTATTTT.

The V call is TRBV19, the J call TRBJ1-4, with 9 bases that match TRBD1. The J segment lost 7 bases and the V segment lost 8 bases, leaving 11 bases of the junction unmatched. In germline, CDR1 is LNHDA, CDR2 SQIVND (reference sequence). CDR3 length equals 15 residues. CDR3 in amino acids: CASDRTGGSGEKLFF. CDR3 DNA: TGTGCCAGTGACCGAACAGGGGGCTCAGGTGAAAAACTGTTTTTT.

The chain links TRBV6-5 to TRBJ2-7; D is unresolved. The CDR3 has 12 residues. Germline CDR1 and CDR2: MNHEY and SVGAGI. The V and J ends lost 4 bases and 6 bases respectively, with 10 bases between them. The DNA of the CDR3 is TGTGCCAGCAGTTCCACTGGTGCCGAGCAGTACTTC. As protein: CASSSTGAEQYF.

This clone came up once. V is TRBV7-2 and J is TRBJ1-4; 9 bases line up with TRBD1. Losses at the gene ends were 6 bases for V and 7 bases for J; bases not matched to a gene: 0. The CDR3 runs to 12 residues. CDR1 and CDR2 from the germline V gene are SGHTA and FQGNSA. The CDR3 nucleotides are TGTGCCAGCAGGGGACAGGGTGAAAAACTGTTTTTT. Protein product: CASRGQGEKLFF.

This clone occurred once. The chain uses TRBV7-9 and TRBJ2-7; D is unresolved. Trimming took 3 bases from V and 2 from J, leaving 8 bases between them. This CDR3 region has 13 residues. The V gene's germline CDR1 is SEHNR and CDR2 FQNEAQ (reference sequence). The CDR3 sequence: CASSFDGAYEQYF. Written as DNA, the CDR3 is TGTGCCAGCAGCTTTGACGGTGCCTACGAGCAGTACTTC.

The chain recombines TRBV10-2 with TRBJ1-5; D perhaps matches TRBD1 (5 bases). This CDR3 is built from 15 residues. V dropped 0 bases and J dropped 3 bases, with 9 bases sitting between them. Germline V lookup: CDR1 WSHSY, CDR2 SAAADI. The CDR3 nucleotides are TGCGCCAGCAGTGAGTCAGCAGGGTACAATCAGCCCCAGCATTTT. Protein product: CASSESAGYNQPQHF.

V is TRBV7-8 and J is TRBJ1-1; D is perhaps TRBD1 (5 bases). V lost 5 bases, J lost 2 bases, and 12 bases lay in between. Germline CDR1 SGHVS, CDR2 FQNEAQ. This CDR3 has 14 amino acids. CDR3 nucleotide sequence: TGTGCCAGCAGCCCAGGAAGGGGAAACACTGAAGCTTTCTTT. The encoded protein is CASSPGRGNTEAFF.

This clone was seen a single time. The rearrangement links TRBV19 to TRBJ2-3, with TRBD2 matching over 8 bases. V trimming: 5 bases; J trimming: 0 bases; junction bases outside the gene matches: 4. Germline V gene sequence: CDR1 LNHDA, CDR2 SQIVND (reference sequence). This CDR3 is built from 15 residues. CDR3 protein: CASSGVAGSTDTQYF. CDR3 in DNA: TGTGCCAGTAGTGGTGTAGCGGGGAGCACAGATACGCAGTATTTT.